The entry below describes one TCR beta chain. Its cognate antigen is unknown. The CDR3 contains 13 residues. The germline CDR1 and CDR2 sequences are DFQATT and SNEGSKA (reference sequence). Trimming removed 7 bases at V and 4 bases at J, with 14 bases between. The data originate from a study of response to subunit inactivated influenza vaccine. The study's findings and limits: Each seasonal influenza vaccination, the authors suggested, recruits few new T cells.

MiXCR, run by TCRdb on the RT-PCR reads, gives a single entry per CDR3 protein. The table includes about 520,000 distinct CDR3 sequences, under 8.5% detected once. The specimen was PBMCs from blood, collected around 25 months after vaccination. The chain is built from TRBV20-1 and TRBJ2-1; D is undetermined. This receptor was obtained from a man between 50 and 75 years old who received an inactivated influenza vaccine. CDR3 loop: CSVLASGYNEQFF. The CDR3 bases are TGCAGTGTTCTCGCTTCGGGTTACAATGAGCAGTTCTTC.